One and the same sample provided the 10 T cell receptor beta chains below, sequenced in a study of T cells in Graves' hyperthyroidism and ophthalmopathy (dated by TCRdb to the late 2010s). Preparation of the library involved multiplex PCR. The data were produced on an Illumina HiSeq 2000. The TCR beta CDR3 regions were amplified from the RNA transcripts. A first-round RT-PCR of the TCR CDR3 used the HTBI primer set with the Qiagen OneStep RT-PCR kit. In TCRdb, the public reads were trimmed at Q25 with fastp and aligned with MiXCR, with productive beta chains retained. Here each entry gathers all rows of one CDR3 protein and keeps the most common genes and DNA. The sample profile shows under 350,000 distinct CDR3 sequences; 15% to 20% of them were found once. Under 55% of the sample comes from the top ten. Sequenced: blood. The source is a woman between 45 and 60 years old with Graves' hyperthyroidism.

This clonotype was seen at least ten times. The chain combines TRBV11-2 with TRBJ2-3; D is tentatively TRBD1 or TRBD2 (5 bases each). V was shortened by 5 bases and J by 2 bases, with 14 bases between the two germline ends. The V gene's germline CDR1 is SGHAT and CDR2 FQNNGV. CDR3 length: 15 amino acids. CDR3 sequence reads: CASSPPGAYTDTQYF. CDR3 bases: TGTGCCAGCAGCCCCCCCGGGGCGTACACAGATACGCAGTATTTT.

This clonotype was detected ten times or more. The genes are TRBV2 and TRBJ1-2; D gene unclear. Germline assignment: CDR1 SNHLY and CDR2 FYNNEI. V was shortened by 0 bases and J by 8 bases, with 4 bases between the two germline ends. CDR3 length: 11 amino acids. The CDR3 nucleotides are TGTGCCAGCAGTGAAGCGGAAGGCTACACCTTC. Amino acid sequence: CASSEAEGYTF.

With regard to this clonotype: This may be a read error, as it is one base from a much larger clone. The chain couples TRBV27 to TRBJ2-7, with TRBD1 identical over 12 bases. The better agreement between TRBJ2-1 and the DNA end casts doubt on the J call. The CDR3 consists of 16 residues. CDR1 MNHEY and CDR2 SMNVEV come from the germline V gene (reference sequence). The CDR3 loop is CASSSLAGTGGYEQFF. In DNA, the CDR3 is TGTGCCAGCAGTTCACTCGCCGGGACAGGGGGCTACGAGCAGTTCTTC.

This clonotype was seen a few times. The CDR3 bases are TGTGCCAGCAGCCAATTTGGAAACACCATATATTTT. Encoded protein: CASSQFGNTIYF. The chain links TRBV12-3 or TRBV12-4 to TRBJ1-3, with D hard to call. This CDR3 is built from 12 residues. Trimming took 6 bases from V and 3 from J, leaving 6 bases between them.

This clonotype was detected ten times or more. The chain is built from TRBV6-1 and TRBJ2-7; a possible D gene is TRBD1 (6 bases). The V end was cut by 1 base, the J end by 6 bases, with 13 bases between. Germline V gene lookup returns CDR1 MNHNS and CDR2 SASEGT. This CDR3 spans 14 amino acids. The CDR3 protein is CASSEDTEGGEQYF. The DNA for the CDR3 is TGTGCCAGCAGTGAAGATACGGAAGGGGGCGAGCAGTACTTC.

This clonotype turned up a few times. This rearrangement joins TRBV7-9 to TRBJ1-2; D might be TRBD1 (5 bases). Germline CDR1 and CDR2: SEHNR and FQNEAQ (reference sequence). Trimming took 1 base from V and 8 from J, leaving 17 bases between them. The CDR3 sequence is 15 residues long. The CDR3 reads CASSLGSGGEGGYTF. CDR3 sequence (DNA): TGTGCCAGCAGCTTAGGGTCGGGAGGGGAAGGAGGCTACACCTTC. Full variable domain (rest looked up from reference TRBV7-9 and TRBJ1-2): DTGVSQNPRHKITKRGQNVTFRCDPISEHNRLYWYRQTLGQGPEFLTYFQNEAQLEKSRLLSDRFSAERPKGSFSTLEIQRTEQGDSAMYLCASSLGSGGEGGYTFGSGTRLTVV.

This clonotype has at least ten counts. The chain recombines TRBV12-3 or TRBV12-4 with TRBJ2-5, with a possible D match to TRBD2 (6 bases). The CDR3 is made up of 14 amino acids. Trimming took off 6 bases at V and 0 bases at J, with 11 bases between the two ends. The CDR3 sequence: CASSGTSYQETQYF. CDR3 bases: TGTGCCAGCAGCGGGACTTCGTACCAAGAGACCCAGTACTTC.

This clonotype was found a few times. The rearrangement uses TRBV13 and TRBJ2-7; D is possibly TRBD2 (6 bases). The CDR3 contains 14 residues. Germline CDR1 is PRHDT and CDR2 is FYEKMQ (reference sequence). The germline V and J ends were trimmed by 5 bases and 9 bases, with 20 bases remaining between them. The CDR3 spells CASSLLGGVGRQYF. The DNA for the CDR3 is TGTGCCAGCAGCCTCCTCGGGGGAGTTGGGAGGCAGTACTTC.

This chain uses TRBV5-5 with TRBJ1-1; 7 nucleotides line up with TRBD1. Germline V gene data show CDR1 as SGHKS and CDR2 as YYEKEE (reference sequence). The CDR3 covers 16 residues. Trimming at V came to 2 bases and at J to 5 bases, leaving 12 bases not matched to a gene. CDR3 sequence: CASSFRGYQAGTEAFF. Written as DNA, the CDR3 is TGTGCCAGCAGCTTCAGGGGGTACCAAGCAGGGACTGAAGCTTTCTTT. Supplemented by reference TRBV5-5 and TRBJ1-1, the full variable domain reads DAGVTQSPTHLIKTRGQQVTLRCSPISGHKSVSWYQQVLGQGPQFIFQYYEKEERGRGNFPDRFSARQFPNYSSELNVNALLLGDSALYLCASSFRGYQAGTEAFFGQGTRLTVV.

This clonotype has just a few counts. This chain links TRBV20-1 with TRBJ1-5; D gene uncertain. Germline V CDR1 and CDR2: DFQATT, SNEGSKA (reference sequence). The CDR3 loop spans 13 amino acids. Trimming took 5 bases from V and 0 from J, leaving 8 bases between them. In DNA form, the CDR3 reads TGCAGTGCTCTGAAAAATAGCAATCAGCCCCAGCATTTT. It translates to CSALKNSNQPQHF.